This is a list of T cell receptor beta chains from one sample in a study of T cell repertoires in cytomegalovirus infection. MiXCR, run by TCRdb on the reads, gives a single entry per CDR3 protein. The sample lists about 130,000 distinct CDR3 sequences; around 25% were seen once. These TCRs are of unknown antigen specificity. The sequencing input was PBMCs, sequenced either directly or after in vitro stimulation (not recorded which). Receptors originate from a human donor in good health (CMV status not recorded). Some clones in this sample may be carry-over from other donors' samples. The CDR3 runs from the conserved cysteine through the conserved F or W. The D gene is left open where the match is weak. For some rows the clone size is stated as once, few or many, or as a class when expanded; others skip it.

V gene	J gene	D gene	clone size	CDR3 DNA	CDR3 protein
TRBV20-1	TRBJ2-1	TRBD2	.	TGCAGTGCTAGAGAGGGGGGGTTTACCTCCTACAATGAGCAGTTCTTC	CSAREGGFTSYNEQFF
TRBV4-3	TRBJ2-3	TRBD2	.	TGCGCCAGCAGCCAAGACCAAGGACTAGCGGGAGCAACCGAAGTCGTATATTTT	CASSQDQGLAGATEVVYF
TRBV20-1	TRBJ2-1	TRBD2	few	TGCAGTGCTAGTTCTAGCGGATTCTACAATGAGCAGTTCTTC	CSASSSGFYNEQFF
TRBV19	TRBJ2-7	TRBD1	.	TGTGCCAGTAGTAAGTCCGGGACAGTCTCCTACGAGCAGTACTTC	CASSKSGTVSYEQYF
TRBV20-1	TRBJ2-1	TRBD2	.	TGCAGTGCTACCGACCCGGGACTAGCCTACAATGAGCAGTTCTTC	CSATDPGLAYNEQFF
TRBV14	TRBJ2-2	.	.	TGTGCCAGCAGCCTGACAGGGAGGGCCGGGGAGCTGTTTTTT	CASSLTGRAGELFF
TRBV19	TRBJ2-3	TRBD1	.	TGTGCCAGTAGTCCCAACAGGGGTGCAGATACGCAGTATTTT	CASSPNRGADTQYF
TRBV6-1	TRBJ2-1	.	.	TGTGCCAGCAGTGAAGTGGGGGGCGACTCGAATGAGCAGTTCTTC	CASSEVGGDSNEQFF
TRBV6-1	TRBJ2-7	.	few	TGTGCCAGCAGTAAAGGACACGGTCCCTACGAGCAGTACTTC	CASSKGHGPYEQYF
TRBV10-2	TRBJ1-2	.	few	TGCGCCAGCGCAGCGCCGGGATCTTCTGGCTACACCTTC	CASAAPGSSGYTF
TRBV7-2	TRBJ1-6	.	few	TGTGCCAGCAGCCGGGCTGGGTATAATTCACCCCTCCACTTT	CASSRAGYNSPLHF
TRBV7-2	TRBJ1-2	TRBD1	few	TGTGCCAGCAGCCAGGGACAGACCTCTGGCTACACCTTC	CASSQGQTSGYTF
TRBV27	TRBJ1-4	.	.	TGTGCCAGCAGTAAGAAGGTTCAGTCCCGTGCTTTGGCTAATGAAAAACTGTTTTTT	CASSKKVQSRALANEKLFF